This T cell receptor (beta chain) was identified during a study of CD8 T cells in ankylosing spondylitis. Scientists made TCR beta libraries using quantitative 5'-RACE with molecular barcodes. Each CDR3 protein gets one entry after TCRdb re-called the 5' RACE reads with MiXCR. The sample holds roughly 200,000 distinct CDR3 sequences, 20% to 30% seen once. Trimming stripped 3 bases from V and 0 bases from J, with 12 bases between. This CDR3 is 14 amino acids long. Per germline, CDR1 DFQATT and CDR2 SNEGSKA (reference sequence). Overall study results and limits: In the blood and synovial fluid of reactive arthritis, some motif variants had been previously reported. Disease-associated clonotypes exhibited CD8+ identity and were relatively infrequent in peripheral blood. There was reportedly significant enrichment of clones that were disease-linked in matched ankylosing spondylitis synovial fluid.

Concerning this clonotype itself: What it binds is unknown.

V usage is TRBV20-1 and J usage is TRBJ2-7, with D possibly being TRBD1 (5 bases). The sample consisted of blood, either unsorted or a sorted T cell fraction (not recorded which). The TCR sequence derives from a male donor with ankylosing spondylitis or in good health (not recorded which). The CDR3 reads CSASQGAASYEQYF. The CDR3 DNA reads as TGCAGTGCTAGTCAAGGGGCGGCCTCCTACGAGCAGTACTTC.